The clone carrying this T cell receptor beta chain turned up a few times. Its target is not known. This entry is derived from a study of beta chain features in type 1 diabetes. Study-wide background: Age, gender, cell numbers and subset yield matched between patients and controls.

Findings and caveats of the study: Insertions were fewer and deletions more numerous at VDJ junctions in type 1 diabetes patients. For patients, the naive, central memory and Treg TCRB repertoires appeared more alike than for healthy donors.

In germline, CDR1 is LNHDA, CDR2 SQIVND (reference sequence). The CDR3 is 13 amino acids. Trimming shortened V by 3 bases and J by 7 bases, and 12 bases separated the two germline ends. Reverse transcribing all isolated RNA meant expressed TCRB transcripts were sequenced. Sequencing was performed with immunoSEQ multiplex PCR; in TCRdb, only in-frame clones are kept and a portion is missing. The table lists some 400,000 clones, more than 13% of them singletons. Every sorted population was more than 95% pure. Sequenced: naive CD4+ T cells from blood. The rearrangement joins TRBV19 to TRBJ1-1; D may be TRBD1 (5 bases). The TCR was taken from a woman younger than 35 in good health. The CDR3 DNA sequence: TGTGCCAGTAGTATGGCAGGGTACGGTGAAGCTTTCTTT. Amino acid sequence: CASSMAGYGEAFF.